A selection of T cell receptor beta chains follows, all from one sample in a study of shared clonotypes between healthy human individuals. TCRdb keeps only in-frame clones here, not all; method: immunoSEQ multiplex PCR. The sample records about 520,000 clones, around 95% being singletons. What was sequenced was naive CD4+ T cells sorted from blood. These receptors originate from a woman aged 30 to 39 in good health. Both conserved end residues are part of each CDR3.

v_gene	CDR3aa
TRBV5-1	CASSLGSKSEQYF
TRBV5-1	CASSLGLAGIEQFF
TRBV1	CTRFLEWEQNEQFF
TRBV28	CASSSDRGVYEQYF
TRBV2	CASSGAGSFYNEQFF
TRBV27	CASKRWGGYSPLHF
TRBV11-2	CASSQVETQYF
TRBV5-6	CASSSWTGQISYEQYF
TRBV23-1	CASSARDRDSNQPQHF
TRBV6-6	CASAFGRETQYF
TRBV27	CASGGTKKYNEQFF
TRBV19	CASSIDLGYEDRANTGELFF
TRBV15	CATSRGRTTGAYEQYF
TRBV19	CASSPLGTRHEQFF
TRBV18	CASSPPLAGGPYNEQFF
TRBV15	CATSRVQNTGELFF
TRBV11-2	CASSSSPKNSYEQYF
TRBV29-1	CSVTLAGGVGELFF
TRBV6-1	CASSASGRAYEQYF
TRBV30	CAWSAVGAAGELFF
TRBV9	CASSEGKYDEKLFF
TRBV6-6	CASSDGQGSSYNEQFF
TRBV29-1	CSVVPPGTEAFF
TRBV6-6	CASSLFGEPGELFF
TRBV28	CASSLLSQGGHLSSYEQYF
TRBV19	CASRRTGPLLQETQYF
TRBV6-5	CASSYRDYYGYTF
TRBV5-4	CASSFWTSGAYEQYF
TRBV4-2	CASSQDGSVGLAAYNEQFF
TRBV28	CASRSYSGREYNEQFF
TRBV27	CASMRGGIGETQYF
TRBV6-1	CASSEFGLAGGKYNEQFF
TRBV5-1	CASSIHGNGLRYTEAFF
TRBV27	CASSLSRGPTYEQYF
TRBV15	CATSLTVALNNEQFF
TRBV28	CASSLLAGGTNEQFF
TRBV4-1	CASSQGYGEPGNTIYF
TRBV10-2	CASKFPNSYEQYF
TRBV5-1	CASSLGQSYTDTQYF
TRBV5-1	CASSLVSDTYNEQFF
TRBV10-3	CAISERSAYEQYF
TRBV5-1	CASRKVAGVAHEQFF
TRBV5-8	CASSLGDREDNEQFF
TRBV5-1	CASSSDRASRDTEAFF
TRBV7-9	CASSPSGLAAYEQYF
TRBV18	CASSPPYRDRSYEQYF